The rows below give T cell receptor beta chains drawn from one sample of a study of beta chain features in type 1 diabetes. The repertoire was sequenced with immunoSEQ multiplex PCR; TCRdb's copy has only in-frame clones and lacks some. This sample has a few hundred thousand clones; roughly a tenth occur once, and the top ten carry about 0.018%. The sequenced sample consisted of naive CD4+ T cells from blood. These receptors originate from a man in his thirties or forties with type 1 diabetes. Each CDR3 is given with its conserved first and last residue. The D gene is left open where the match is weak. Size tells how often a clone was seen (once, few, many) or the class of an expanded clone, and some rows leave it out.

size,V,D,J,CDR3,DNA
few,TRBV5-1,TRBD1,TRBJ1-2,CASSLGGTGGHYGYTF,TGCGCCAGCAGCTTGGGCGGCACAGGGGGCCACTATGGCTACACCTTC
few,TRBV7-9,TRBD2,TRBJ2-5,CASSLTSGAETQYF,TGTGCCAGCAGCTTAACTAGCGGGGCGGAGACCCAGTACTTC
.,TRBV28,TRBD1,TRBJ1-6,CASSLFSGGLNSPLHF,TGTGCCAGCAGCCTCTTCTCAGGGGGCCTCAATTCACCCCTCCACTTT
few,TRBV7-8,TRBD2,TRBJ2-3,CASSTRGVTDTQYF,TGTGCCAGCAGCACGCGGGGGGTCACAGATACGCAGTATTTT
.,TRBV2,TRBD2,TRBJ2-3,CASRRTSPDTQYF,TGTGCCAGCCGTCGGACTAGCCCAGATACGCAGTATTTT
.,TRBV7-3,.,TRBJ1-1,CASSFRKNTEAFF,TGTGCCAGCAGCTTCAGGAAGAACACTGAAGCTTTCTTT
.,TRBV4-1,.,TRBJ1-1,CASTKTRNTEAFF,TGCGCCAGCACCAAAACAAGGAACACTGAAGCTTTCTTT
few,TRBV7-8,.,TRBJ1-5,CASSFRGNIQPQHF,TGTGCCAGCAGCTTCCGCGGGAATATTCAGCCCCAGCATTTT
.,TRBV7-2,.,TRBJ2-5,CASSLARLLTITQYF,TGTGCCAGCAGCTTAGCGAGGCTCCTTACTATAACCCAGTACTTC
few,TRBV19,TRBD1,TRBJ1-6,CASRSTKTTGTGTSPLHF,TGTGCCAGTAGGAGCACGAAAACAACCGGGACAGGGACTTCACCCCTCCACTTT
.,TRBV18,.,TRBJ1-2,CASSPPYPLLSSRNGYTF,TGTGCCAGCTCACCACCGTATCCACTGCTCTCCTCCCGTAATGGCTACACCTTC
.,TRBV7-8,.,TRBJ2-4,CASSLGAGTAKNIQYF,TGTGCCAGCAGCTTAGGTGCGGGGACGGCCAAAAACATTCAGTACTTC
few,TRBV2,TRBD1,TRBJ1-2,CASRTGRQGLLGYTF,TGTGCCAGCAGGACTGGTCGACAGGGACTGTTGGGCTACACCTTC
.,TRBV9,TRBD1,TRBJ2-1,CASSVVGQGVMSNEQFF,TGTGCCAGCAGCGTAGTAGGCCAGGGGGTGATGTCCAATGAGCAGTTCTTC
few,TRBV9,.,TRBJ1-1,CASSVGPGETEAFF,TGTGCCAGCAGCGTAGGACCCGGGGAGACTGAAGCTTTCTTT
few,TRBV29-1,.,TRBJ1-1,CSVRGRVGTEAFF,TGCAGCGTGCGGGGGCGAGTGGGAACTGAAGCTTTCTTT
few,TRBV27,.,TRBJ2-5,CASSLVPPGQYF,TGTGCCAGCAGTTTGGTTCCTCCCGGGCAGTACTTC
few,TRBV18,TRBD1,TRBJ1-5,CASSPRDRAAPQHF,TGTGCCAGCTCACCACGGGACAGGGCGGCGCCCCAGCATTTT
few,TRBV2,TRBD1,TRBJ2-7,CASNPRQGAYEQYF,TGTGCCAGCAACCCGAGACAGGGGGCCTACGAGCAGTACTTC
few,TRBV5-1,TRBD1,TRBJ1-1,CASSLVEQTGGTEAFF,TGCGCCAGCAGCTTGGTCGAACAGACAGGGGGCACTGAAGCTTTCTTT
few,TRBV7-2,TRBD2,TRBJ2-7,CASSHTGLAYEQYF,TGTGCCAGCAGCCATACGGGACTAGCCTACGAGCAGTACTTC
few,TRBV19,TRBD1,TRBJ2-7,CASSGTGGTEQYF,TGTGCCAGTAGCGGGACAGGGGGCACCGAGCAGTACTTC
.,TRBV5-1,.,TRBJ1-2,CASSFGETGGYTF,TGCGCCAGCAGCTTCGGGGAAACGGGTGGCTACACCTTC
.,TRBV18,.,TRBJ2-5,CASSQGRGDQETQYF,TGTGCCAGCTCACAAGGCAGGGGAGACCAAGAGACCCAGTACTTC
.,TRBV5-4,TRBD2,TRBJ2-1,CASSSGGPGNEQFF,TGTGCCAGCAGCTCGGGGGGGCCTGGGAATGAGCAGTTCTTC
few,TRBV28,.,TRBJ2-7,CASSLGRAVLF,TGTGCCAGCAGTTTGGGGAGAGCTGTTCTATTC
few,TRBV25-1,TRBD1,TRBJ1-5,CASSGGQGWGPQHF,TGTGCCAGCAGTGGGGGACAGGGGTGGGGGCCCCAGCATTTT
.,TRBV5-4,.,TRBJ2-7,CASSSGTQTYEQYF,TGTGCCAGCAGCTCCGGGACACAGACCTACGAGCAGTACTTC
.,TRBV25-1,.,TRBJ1-2,CASSVVPNYGYTF,TGTGCCAGCAGTGTAGTCCCTAACTATGGCTACACCTTC